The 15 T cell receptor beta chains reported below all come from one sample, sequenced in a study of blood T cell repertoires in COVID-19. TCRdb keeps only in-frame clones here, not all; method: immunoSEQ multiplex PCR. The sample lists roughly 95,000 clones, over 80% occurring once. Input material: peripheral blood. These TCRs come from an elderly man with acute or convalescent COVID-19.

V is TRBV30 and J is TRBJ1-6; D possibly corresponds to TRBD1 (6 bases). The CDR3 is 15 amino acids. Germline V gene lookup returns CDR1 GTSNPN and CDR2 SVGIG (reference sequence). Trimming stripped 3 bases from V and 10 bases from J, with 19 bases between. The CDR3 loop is CAWSSTTTGSSPLHF. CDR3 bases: TGTGCCTGGAGCTCTACCACTACAGGGTCCTCACCCCTCCACTTT.

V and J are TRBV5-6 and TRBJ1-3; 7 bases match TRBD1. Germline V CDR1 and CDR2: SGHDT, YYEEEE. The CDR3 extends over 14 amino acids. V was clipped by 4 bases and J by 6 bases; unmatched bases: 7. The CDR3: CASSTGQLKNTIYF. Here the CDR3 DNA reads TGTGCCAGCAGCACGGGACAGCTAAAAAACACCATATATTTT.

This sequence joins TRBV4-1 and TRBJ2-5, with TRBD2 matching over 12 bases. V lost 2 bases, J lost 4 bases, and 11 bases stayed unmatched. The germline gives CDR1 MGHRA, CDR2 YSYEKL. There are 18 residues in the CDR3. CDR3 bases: TGCGCCAGCAGCCAATATGCTAGCGGGAGGGGTACCCCAGAGACCCAGTACTTC. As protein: CASSQYASGRGTPETQYF.

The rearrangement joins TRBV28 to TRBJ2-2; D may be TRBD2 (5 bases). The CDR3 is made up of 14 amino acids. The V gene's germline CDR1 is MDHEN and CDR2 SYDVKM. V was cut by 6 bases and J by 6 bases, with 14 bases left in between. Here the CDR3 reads CASRAGNSAGELFF. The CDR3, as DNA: TGTGCCAGCAGGGCCGGGAATTCTGCCGGGGAGCTGTTTTTT.

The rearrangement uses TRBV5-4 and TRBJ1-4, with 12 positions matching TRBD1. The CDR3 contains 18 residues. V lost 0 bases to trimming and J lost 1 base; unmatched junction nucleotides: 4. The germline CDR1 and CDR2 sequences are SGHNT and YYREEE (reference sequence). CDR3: CASSLGDRGRVTNEKLFF. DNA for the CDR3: TGTGCCAGCAGCTTGGGGGACAGGGGGCGCGTAACTAATGAAAAACTGTTTTTT. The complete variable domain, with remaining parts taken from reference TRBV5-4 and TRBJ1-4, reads ETGVTQSPTHLIKTRGQQVTLRCSSQSGHNTVSWYQQALGQGPQFIFQYYREEENGRGNFPPRFSGLQFPNYSSELNVNALELDDSALYLCASSLGDRGRVTNEKLFFGSGTQLSVL.

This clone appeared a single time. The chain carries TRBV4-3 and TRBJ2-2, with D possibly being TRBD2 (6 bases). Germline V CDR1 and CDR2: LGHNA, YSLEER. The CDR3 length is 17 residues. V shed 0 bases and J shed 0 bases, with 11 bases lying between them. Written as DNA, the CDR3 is TGCGCCAGCAGCCAAGATCACCGCGGGGCGAACACCGGGGAGCTGTTTTTT. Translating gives CASSQDHRGANTGELFF.

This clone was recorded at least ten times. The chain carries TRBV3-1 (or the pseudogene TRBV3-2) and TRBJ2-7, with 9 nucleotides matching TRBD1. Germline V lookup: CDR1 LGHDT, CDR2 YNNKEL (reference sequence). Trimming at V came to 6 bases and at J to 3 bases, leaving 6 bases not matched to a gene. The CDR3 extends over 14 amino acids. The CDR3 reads CASRDSGQGYEQYF. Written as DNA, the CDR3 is TGTGCCAGCAGAGATTCGGGACAGGGCTACGAGCAGTACTTC.

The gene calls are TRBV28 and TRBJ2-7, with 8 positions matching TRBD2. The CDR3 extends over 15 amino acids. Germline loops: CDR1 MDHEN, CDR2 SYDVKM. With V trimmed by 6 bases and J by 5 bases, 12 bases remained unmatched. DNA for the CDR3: TGTGCCAGCAGAGAAACTAGCAGCGGGGGTAACGAGCAGTACTTC. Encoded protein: CASRETSSGGNEQYF.

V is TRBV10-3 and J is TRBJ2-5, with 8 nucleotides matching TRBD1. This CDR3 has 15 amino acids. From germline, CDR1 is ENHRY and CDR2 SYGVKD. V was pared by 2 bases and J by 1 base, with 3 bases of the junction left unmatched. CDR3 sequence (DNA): TGTGCCATCAGTGAGCCAGGGACAGGCCAAGAGACCCAGTACTTC. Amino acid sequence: CAISEPGTGQETQYF.

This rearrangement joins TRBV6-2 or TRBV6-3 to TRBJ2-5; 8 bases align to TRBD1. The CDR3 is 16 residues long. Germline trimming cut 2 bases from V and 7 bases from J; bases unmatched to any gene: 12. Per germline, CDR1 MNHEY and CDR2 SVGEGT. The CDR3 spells CASSYRQGAPRGTQYF. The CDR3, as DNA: TGTGCCAGCAGTTACAGGCAGGGGGCGCCCCGGGGGACCCAGTACTTC.

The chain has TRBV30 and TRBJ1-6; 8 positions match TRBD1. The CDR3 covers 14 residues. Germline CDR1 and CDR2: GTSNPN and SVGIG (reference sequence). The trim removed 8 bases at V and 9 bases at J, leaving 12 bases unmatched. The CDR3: CARREDRASSPLHF. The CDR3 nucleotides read TGTGCCCGCCGCGAGGACAGGGCGAGTTCACCCCTCCACTTT.

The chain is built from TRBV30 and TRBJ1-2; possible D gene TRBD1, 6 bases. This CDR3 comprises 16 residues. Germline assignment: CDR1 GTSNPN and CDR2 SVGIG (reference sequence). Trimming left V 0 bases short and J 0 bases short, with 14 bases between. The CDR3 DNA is TGTGCCTGGAGTGTACGGCCAGGGGAAGCTAACTATGGCTACACCTTC. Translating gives CAWSVRPGEANYGYTF.

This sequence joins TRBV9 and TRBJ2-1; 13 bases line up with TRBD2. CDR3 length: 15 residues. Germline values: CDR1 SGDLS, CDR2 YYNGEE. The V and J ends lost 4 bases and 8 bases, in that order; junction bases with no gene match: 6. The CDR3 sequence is CASSSRTSGSHEQFF. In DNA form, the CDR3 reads TGTGCCAGCAGCTCAAGGACTAGCGGGAGCCATGAGCAGTTCTTC.

The CDR3 loop reads CASSAKTGIRGGELFF. CDR3 sequence (DNA): TGCGCCAGCAGCGCCAAAACAGGGATTCGTGGCGGGGAGCTGTTTTTT. The chain employs TRBV5-1 and TRBJ2-2; D might be TRBD1 (6 bases). This CDR3 has 16 amino acids. Germline V lookup: CDR1 SGHRS, CDR2 YFSETQ. With 4 bases removed from V and 7 bases from J, the gap between germline ends came to 20 bases. The full variable domain, completed using reference TRBV5-1 and TRBJ2-2, is KAGVTQTPRYLIKTRGQQVTLSCSPISGHRSVSWYQQTPGQGLQFLFEYFSETQRNKGNFPGRFSGRQFSNSRSEMNVSTLELGDSALYLCASSAKTGIRGGELFFGEGSRLTVL.

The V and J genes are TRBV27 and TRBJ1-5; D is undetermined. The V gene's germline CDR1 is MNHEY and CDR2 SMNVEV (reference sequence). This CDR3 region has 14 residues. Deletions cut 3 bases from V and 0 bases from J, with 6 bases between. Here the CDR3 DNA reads TGTGCCAGCAGTTTTTCGGGTAGCAATCAGCCCCAGCATTTT. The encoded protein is CASSFSGSNQPQHF.